This TCR beta chain was identified in a study of beta chain features in type 1 diabetes. Overall study results and limits: The VDJ junctions of type 1 diabetes patients carried fewer insertions and more deletions. Type 1 diabetes patients had moderately but significantly shorter TCRB CDR3s in all four CD4+ subsets.

Sampling consisted of one heparinised blood draw per donor, averaging roughly 100 mL. Purity exceeded 95% in all sorted populations. cDNA synthesis used the whole RNA isolate, giving expressed TCRB sequences. Approximately 3.4 million reads, on average, came from each naive, central memory and regulatory T cell sample. The data were produced by immunoSEQ multiplex PCR, yet TCRdb's version contains in-frame clones alone and is incomplete. The repertoire holds about 700,000 clones, with under 15% as singletons. As concerns this clone: Its antigen is currently unknown.

Germline V lookup: CDR1 SGHVS, CDR2 FQNEAQ. V trimming: 4 bases; J trimming: 9 bases; junction bases outside the gene matches: 12. The CDR3 totals 15 residues. This receptor was obtained from a young man with type 1 diabetes. The rearrangement links TRBV7-8 to TRBJ2-1; 7 bases match TRBD1. Sequenced material: naive CD4+ T cells from blood. The CDR3 sequence is CASSSNRQGWTEQFF. For the CDR3, the DNA is TGTGCCAGCAGCTCAAATCGACAGGGCTGGACTGAGCAGTTCTTC.